The clone carrying this TCR beta chain was counted between two and nine times. Ophthalmopathy-affected donors exhibited moderate-to-severe activity, CAS ≥3, NOSPECS ≥4, and duration under 3 months. Exclusion criteria comprised other autoimmune diseases, uncontrolled infections, pregnancy or lactation in patients. Isolation of PBMCs was performed using 9 to 10 ml of fresh peripheral blood. CDR1 and CDR2 (germline): LNHDA, SQIVND (reference sequence). V was pared by 7 bases and J by 1 base, with 10 bases of the junction left unmatched. There are 16 residues in the CDR3. These data belong to a study of Graves' ophthalmopathy and Graves' hyperthyroidism. Transcripts of RNA were the source for amplifying TCR beta CDR3 regions. In the first round, RT-PCR was carried out with HTBI primers, and a multiplex PCR formed the second round. TCRdb reprocessed the multiplex PCR reads with MiXCR, giving one entry per CDR3 protein. The sample shows some 520,000 distinct CDR3 sequences, approximately 15% of them seen only once.

This sequence originates from a woman in her twenties or thirties with Graves' ophthalmopathy. The source material was blood. The chain couples TRBV19 to TRBJ1-1, with 9 positions matching TRBD1. In nucleotides, the CDR3 is TGTGCCAGTACCTCAATACCGGGACAGGGGAACACTGAAGCTTTCTTT. It yields the protein CASTSIPGQGNTEAFF.